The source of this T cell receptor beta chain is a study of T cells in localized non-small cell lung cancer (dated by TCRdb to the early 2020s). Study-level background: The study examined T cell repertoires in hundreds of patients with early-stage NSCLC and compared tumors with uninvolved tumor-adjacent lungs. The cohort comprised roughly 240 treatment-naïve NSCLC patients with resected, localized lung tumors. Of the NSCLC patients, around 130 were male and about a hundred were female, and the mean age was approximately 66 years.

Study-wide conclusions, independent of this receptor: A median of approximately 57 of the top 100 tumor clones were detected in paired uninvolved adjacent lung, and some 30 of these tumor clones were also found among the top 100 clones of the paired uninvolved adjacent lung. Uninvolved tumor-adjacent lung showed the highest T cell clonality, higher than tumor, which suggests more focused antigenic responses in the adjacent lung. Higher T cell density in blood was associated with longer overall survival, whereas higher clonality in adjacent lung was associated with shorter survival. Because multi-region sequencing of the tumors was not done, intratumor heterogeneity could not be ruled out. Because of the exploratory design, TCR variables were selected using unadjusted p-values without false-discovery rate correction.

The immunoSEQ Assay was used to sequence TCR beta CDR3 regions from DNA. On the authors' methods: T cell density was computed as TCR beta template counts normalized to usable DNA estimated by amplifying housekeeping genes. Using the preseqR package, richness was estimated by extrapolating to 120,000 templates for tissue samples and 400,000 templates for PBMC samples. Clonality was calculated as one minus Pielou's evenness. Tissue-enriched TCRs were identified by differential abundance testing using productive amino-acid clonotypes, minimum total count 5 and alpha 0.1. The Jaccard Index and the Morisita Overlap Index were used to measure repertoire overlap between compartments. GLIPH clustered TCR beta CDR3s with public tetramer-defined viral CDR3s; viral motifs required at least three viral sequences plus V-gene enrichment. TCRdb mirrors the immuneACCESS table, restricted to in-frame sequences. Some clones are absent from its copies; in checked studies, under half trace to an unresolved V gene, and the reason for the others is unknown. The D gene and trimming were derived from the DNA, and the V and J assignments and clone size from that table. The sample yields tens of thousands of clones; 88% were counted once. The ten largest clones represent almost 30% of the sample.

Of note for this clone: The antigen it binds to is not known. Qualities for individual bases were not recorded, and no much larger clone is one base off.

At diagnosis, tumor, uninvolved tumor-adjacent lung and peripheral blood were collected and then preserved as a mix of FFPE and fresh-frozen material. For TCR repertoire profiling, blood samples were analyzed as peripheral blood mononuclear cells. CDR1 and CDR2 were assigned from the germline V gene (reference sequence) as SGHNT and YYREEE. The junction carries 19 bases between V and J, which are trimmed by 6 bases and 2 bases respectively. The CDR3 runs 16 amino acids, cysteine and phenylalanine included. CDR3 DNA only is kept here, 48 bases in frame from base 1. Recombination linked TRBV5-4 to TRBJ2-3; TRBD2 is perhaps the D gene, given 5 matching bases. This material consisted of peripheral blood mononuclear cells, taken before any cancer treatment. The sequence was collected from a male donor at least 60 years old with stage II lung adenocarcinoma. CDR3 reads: CASKGPEAMLTDTQYF. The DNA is TGTGCCAGCAAAGGGCCGGAGGCAATGCTCACAGATACGCAGTATTTT. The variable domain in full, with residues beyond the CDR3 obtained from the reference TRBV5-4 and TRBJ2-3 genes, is ETGVTQSPTHLIKTRGQQVTLRCSSQSGHNTVSWYQQALGQGPQFIFQYYREEENGRGNFPPRFSGLQFPNYSSELNVNALELDDSALYLCASKGPEAMLTDTQYFGPGTRLTVL.